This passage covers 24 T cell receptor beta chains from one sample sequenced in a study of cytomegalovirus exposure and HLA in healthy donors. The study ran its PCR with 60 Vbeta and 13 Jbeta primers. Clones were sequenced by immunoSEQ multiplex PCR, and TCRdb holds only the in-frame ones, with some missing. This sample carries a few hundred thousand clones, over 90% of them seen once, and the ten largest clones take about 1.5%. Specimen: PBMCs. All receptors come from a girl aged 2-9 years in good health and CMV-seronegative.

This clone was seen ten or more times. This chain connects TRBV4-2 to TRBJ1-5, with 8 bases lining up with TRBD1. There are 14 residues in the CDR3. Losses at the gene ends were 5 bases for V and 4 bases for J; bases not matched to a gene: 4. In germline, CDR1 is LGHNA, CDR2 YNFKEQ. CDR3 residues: CASSEGDRNQPQHF. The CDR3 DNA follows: TGTGCCAGCAGCGAGGGGGACAGGAATCAGCCCCAGCATTTT.

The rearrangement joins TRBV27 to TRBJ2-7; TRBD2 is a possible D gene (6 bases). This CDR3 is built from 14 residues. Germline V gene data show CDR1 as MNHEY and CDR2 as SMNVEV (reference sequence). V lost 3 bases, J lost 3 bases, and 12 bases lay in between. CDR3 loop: CASSLKGRFYEQYF. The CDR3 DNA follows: TGTGCCAGCAGTTTGAAGGGGAGGTTCTACGAGCAGTACTTC.

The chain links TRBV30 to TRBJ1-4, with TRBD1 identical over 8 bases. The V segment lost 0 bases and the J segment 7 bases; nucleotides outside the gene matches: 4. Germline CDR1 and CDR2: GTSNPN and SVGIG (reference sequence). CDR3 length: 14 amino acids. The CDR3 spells CAWSVGQGSEKLFF. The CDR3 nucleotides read TGTGCCTGGAGTGTAGGACAGGGAAGTGAAAAACTGTTTTTT.

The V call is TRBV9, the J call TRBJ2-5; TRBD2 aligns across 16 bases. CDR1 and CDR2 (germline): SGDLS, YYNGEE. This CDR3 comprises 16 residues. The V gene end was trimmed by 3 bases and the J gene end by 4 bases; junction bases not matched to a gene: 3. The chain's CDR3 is CASSAGTSGGAETQYF. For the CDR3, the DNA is TGTGCCAGCAGCGCTGGGACTAGCGGGGGGGCAGAGACCCAGTACTTC.

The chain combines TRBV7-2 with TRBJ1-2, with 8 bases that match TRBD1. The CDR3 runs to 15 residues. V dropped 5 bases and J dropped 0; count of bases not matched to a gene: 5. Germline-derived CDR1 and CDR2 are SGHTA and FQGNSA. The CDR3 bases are TGTGCCAGCAGCCCCGGGACAGGAGCTAACTATGGCTACACCTTC. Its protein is CASSPGTGANYGYTF.

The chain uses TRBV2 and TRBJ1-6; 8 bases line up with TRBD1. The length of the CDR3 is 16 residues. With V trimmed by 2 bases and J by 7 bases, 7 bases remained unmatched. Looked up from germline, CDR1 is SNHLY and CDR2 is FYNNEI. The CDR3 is CASSETGGYENSPLHF. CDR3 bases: TGTGCCAGCAGTGAAACAGGGGGTTACGAAAATTCACCCCTCCACTTT.

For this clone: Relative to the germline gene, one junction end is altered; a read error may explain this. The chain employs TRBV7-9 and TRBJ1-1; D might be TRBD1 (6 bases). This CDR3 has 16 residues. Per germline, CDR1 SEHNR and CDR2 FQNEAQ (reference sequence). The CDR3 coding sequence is TGTTCCAGCAGCTTAGCGCCGACAGGAGGAGAGGATGAAGCTTTCTTT. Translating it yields CSSSLAPTGGEDEAFF.

The CDR3 DNA is TGTGCCAGCAGTTTTCGGGGTGGGGCTGAAGCTTTCTTT. As protein: CASSFRGGAEAFF. The J gene is TRBJ1-1, the V gene TRBV28; D ambiguous. This CDR3 is 13 amino acids long. Trimming took 3 bases from V and 6 from J, leaving 11 bases between them. CDR1 is MDHEN, CDR2 SYDVKM, per germline.

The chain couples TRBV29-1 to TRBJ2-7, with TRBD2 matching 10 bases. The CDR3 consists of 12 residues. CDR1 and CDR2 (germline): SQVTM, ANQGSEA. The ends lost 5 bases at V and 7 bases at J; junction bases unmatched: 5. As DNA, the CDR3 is TGCAGCGTTCAGCGGGGGGGCCGGGAGCAGTACTTC. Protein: CSVQRGGREQYF.

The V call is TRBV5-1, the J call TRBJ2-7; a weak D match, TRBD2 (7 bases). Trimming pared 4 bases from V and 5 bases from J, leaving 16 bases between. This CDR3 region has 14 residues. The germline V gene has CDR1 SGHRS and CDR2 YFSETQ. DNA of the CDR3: TGCGCCAGCAGCGGGGGGGCCGGCTTGGACGAGCAGTACTTC. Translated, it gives CASSGGAGLDEQYF.

CDR3: CASSPWTSGEGNIQYF. DNA of the CDR3: TGTGCCAGCAGTCCGTGGACTAGCGGGGAGGGGAACATTCAGTACTTC. The V call is TRBV28, the J call TRBJ2-4; 12 bases line up with TRBD2. V was clipped by 5 bases and J by 7 bases; unmatched bases: 9. Germline V gene data show CDR1 as MDHEN and CDR2 as SYDVKM. The CDR3 extends over 16 amino acids.

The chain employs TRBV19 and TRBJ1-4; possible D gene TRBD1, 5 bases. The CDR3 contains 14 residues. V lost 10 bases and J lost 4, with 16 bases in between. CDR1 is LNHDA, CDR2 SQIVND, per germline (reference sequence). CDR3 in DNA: TGTGCCACTGCTCCAGGGTGGGATAATGAAAAACTGTTTTTT. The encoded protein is CATAPGWDNEKLFF.

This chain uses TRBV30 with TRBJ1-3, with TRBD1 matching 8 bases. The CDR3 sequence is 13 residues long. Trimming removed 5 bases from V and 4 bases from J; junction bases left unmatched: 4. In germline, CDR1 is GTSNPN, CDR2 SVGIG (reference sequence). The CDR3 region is CAWWTGKGNTIYF. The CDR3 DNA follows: TGTGCCTGGTGGACAGGGAAAGGAAACACCATATATTTT.

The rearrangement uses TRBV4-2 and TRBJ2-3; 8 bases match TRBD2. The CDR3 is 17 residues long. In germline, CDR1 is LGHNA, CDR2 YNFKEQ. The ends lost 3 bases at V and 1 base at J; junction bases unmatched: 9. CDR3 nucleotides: TGTGCCAGCAGCCAGCTTTCTCCGGGACTAGGCACAGATACGCAGTATTTT. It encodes CASSQLSPGLGTDTQYF.

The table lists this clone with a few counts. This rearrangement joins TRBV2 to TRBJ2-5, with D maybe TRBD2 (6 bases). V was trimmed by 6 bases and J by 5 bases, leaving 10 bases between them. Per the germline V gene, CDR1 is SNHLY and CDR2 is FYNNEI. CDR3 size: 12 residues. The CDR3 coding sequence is TGTGCCAGCAGACCCCGGGAGGAGACCCAGTACTTC. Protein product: CASRPREETQYF.

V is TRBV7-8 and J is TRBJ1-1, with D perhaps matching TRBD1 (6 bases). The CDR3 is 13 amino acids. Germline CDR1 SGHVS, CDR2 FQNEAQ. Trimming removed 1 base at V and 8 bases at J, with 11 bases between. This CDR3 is CASSLGGGVEAFF. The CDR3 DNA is TGTGCCAGCAGCTTAGGAGGGGGGGTGGAAGCTTTCTTT.

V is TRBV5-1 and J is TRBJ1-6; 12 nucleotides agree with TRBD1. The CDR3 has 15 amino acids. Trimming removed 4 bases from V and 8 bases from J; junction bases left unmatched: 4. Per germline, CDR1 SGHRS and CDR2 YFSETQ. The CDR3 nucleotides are TGCGCCAGCAGCGACGGGACAGGGGGCCATTCACCCCTCCACTTT. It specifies CASSDGTGGHSPLHF.

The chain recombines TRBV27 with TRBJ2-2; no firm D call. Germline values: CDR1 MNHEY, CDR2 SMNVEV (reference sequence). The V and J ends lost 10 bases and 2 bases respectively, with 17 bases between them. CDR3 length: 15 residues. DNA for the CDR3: TGTGCCACCAGAACGCTTCGGAGAAACACCGGGGAGCTGTTTTTT. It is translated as CATRTLRRNTGELFF.

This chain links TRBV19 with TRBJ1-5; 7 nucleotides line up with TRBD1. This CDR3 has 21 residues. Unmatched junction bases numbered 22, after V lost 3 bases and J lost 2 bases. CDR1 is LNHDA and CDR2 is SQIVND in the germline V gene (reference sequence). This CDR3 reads CASSMLRKQGRAWSGNQPQHF. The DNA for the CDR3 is TGTGCCAGTAGTATGCTAAGGAAACAGGGGCGCGCTTGGTCCGGCAATCAGCCCCAGCATTTT.

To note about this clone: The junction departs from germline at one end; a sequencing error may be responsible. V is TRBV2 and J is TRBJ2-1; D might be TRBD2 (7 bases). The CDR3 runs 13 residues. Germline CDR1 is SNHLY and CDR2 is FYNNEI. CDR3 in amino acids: CASSELLGGPTVF. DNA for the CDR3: TGTGCCAGCAGTGAATTGCTCGGGGGGCCTACAGTCTTC. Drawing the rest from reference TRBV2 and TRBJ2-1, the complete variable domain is EPEVTQTPSHQVTQMGQEVILRCVPISNHLYFYWYRQILGQKVEFLVSFYNNEISEKSEIFDDQFSVERPDGSNFTLKIRSTKLEDSAMYFCASSELLGGPTVFGPGTRLTVL.

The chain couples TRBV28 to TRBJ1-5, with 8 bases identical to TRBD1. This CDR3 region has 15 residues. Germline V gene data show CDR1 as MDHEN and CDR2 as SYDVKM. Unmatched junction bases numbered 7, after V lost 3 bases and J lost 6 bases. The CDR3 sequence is CASSFLDRAIQPQHF. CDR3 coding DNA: TGTGCCAGCAGTTTTTTGGACAGGGCTATTCAGCCCCAGCATTTT.

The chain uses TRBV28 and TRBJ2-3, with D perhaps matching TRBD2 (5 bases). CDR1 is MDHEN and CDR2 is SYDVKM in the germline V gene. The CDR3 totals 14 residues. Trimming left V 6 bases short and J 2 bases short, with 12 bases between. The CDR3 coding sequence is TGTGCCAGCAGAAAGAAGCGGTACACAGATACGCAGTATTTT. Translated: CASRKKRYTDTQYF.

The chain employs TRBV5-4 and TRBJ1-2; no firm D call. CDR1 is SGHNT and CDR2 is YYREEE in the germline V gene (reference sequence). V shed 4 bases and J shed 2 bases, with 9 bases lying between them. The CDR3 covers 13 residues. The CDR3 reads CASSQSQNYGYTF. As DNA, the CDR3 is TGTGCCAGCAGCCAATCCCAGAACTATGGCTACACCTTC.

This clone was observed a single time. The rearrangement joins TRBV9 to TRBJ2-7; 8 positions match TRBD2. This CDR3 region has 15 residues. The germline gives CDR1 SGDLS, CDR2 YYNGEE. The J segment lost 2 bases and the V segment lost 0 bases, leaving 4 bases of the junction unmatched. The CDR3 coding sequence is TGTGCCAGCAGCGTAGCTAGCGGGCCTACCTACGAGCAGTACTTC. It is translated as CASSVASGPTYEQYF. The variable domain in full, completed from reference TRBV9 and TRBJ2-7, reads DSGVTQTPKHLITATGQRVTLRCSPRSGDLSVYWYQQSLDQGLQFLIQYYNGEERAKGNILERFSAQQFPDLHSELNLSSLELGDSALYFCASSVASGPTYEQYFGPGTRLTVT.